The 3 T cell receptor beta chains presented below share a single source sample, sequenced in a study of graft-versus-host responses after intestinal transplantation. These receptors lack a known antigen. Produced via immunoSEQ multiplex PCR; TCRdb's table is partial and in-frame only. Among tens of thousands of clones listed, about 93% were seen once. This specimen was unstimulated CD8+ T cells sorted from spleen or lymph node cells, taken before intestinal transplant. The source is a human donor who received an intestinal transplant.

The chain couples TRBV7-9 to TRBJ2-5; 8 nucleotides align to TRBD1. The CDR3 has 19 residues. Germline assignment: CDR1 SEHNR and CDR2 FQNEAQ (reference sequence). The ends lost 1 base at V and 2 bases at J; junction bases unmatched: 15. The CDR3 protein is CASSLVGRGPLIVQETQYF. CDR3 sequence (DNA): TGTGCCAGCAGCTTAGTCGGCAGGGGGCCCTTAATTGTTCAAGAGACCCAGTACTTC.

CDR3 sequence reads: CASSVGGIGELFF. The CDR3 region has the DNA TGTGCCAGCAGCGTCGGAGGTATTGGGGAGCTGTTTTTT. The chain is built from TRBV9 and TRBJ2-2, with D tentatively TRBD2 (5 bases). Germline CDR1 is SGDLS and CDR2 is YYNGEE. The V end was cut by 2 bases, the J end by 8 bases, with 10 bases between. The CDR3 length is 13 residues.

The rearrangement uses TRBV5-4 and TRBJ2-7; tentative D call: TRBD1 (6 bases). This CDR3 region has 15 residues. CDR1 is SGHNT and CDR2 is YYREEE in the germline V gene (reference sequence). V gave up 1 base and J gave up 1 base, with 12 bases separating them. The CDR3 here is CASSLQGTPSYEQYF. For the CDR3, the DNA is TGTGCCAGCAGCTTGCAGGGGACCCCTTCCTACGAGCAGTACTTC.